These 22 T cell receptor beta chains originate from one sample sequenced in a study of cytomegalovirus exposure and HLA in healthy donors listed by TCRdb under 2017. The library was built by means of the immunoSEQ multiplex PCR assay. TCRdb obtained this table from immuneACCESS and retained in-frame rearrangements with V and J assigned. These tables miss some clones; where compared with another copy, unresolved V genes account for less than half of the shortfall, and the remainder is unexplained. In this sample the table shows approximately 58,000 clones, about 94% of which occur a single time. 2% to 2.5% of the sample goes to the ten largest clones. Sequencing was carried out using PBMCs. Source of these receptors: a man aged 18 to 29 in good health and CMV-seronegative.

This sequence joins TRBV6-5 and TRBJ2-7; 7 bases match TRBD1. The V and J ends lost 6 bases and 2 bases, in that order; junction bases with no gene match: 4. The germline gives CDR1 MNHEY, CDR2 SVGAGI. The CDR3 is 13 residues long. The CDR3 DNA is TGTGCCAGCAGCCCAGGGACAGCCTACGAGCAGTACTTC. Translation gives CASSPGTAYEQYF.

The chain combines TRBV10-2 with TRBJ2-7; 10 nucleotides agree with TRBD2. Germline-derived CDR1 and CDR2 are WSHSY and SAAADI. The CDR3 is 15 residues long. The J segment lost 5 bases and the V segment lost 3 bases, leaving 7 bases of the junction unmatched. The CDR3 DNA reads as TGCGCCAGCAGTGATATCTCTAGCGGGAGTCACGAGCAGTACTTC. This encodes CASSDISSGSHEQYF.

V gene TRBV30 combines with J gene TRBJ2-1; 10 positions agree with TRBD1. Per germline, CDR1 GTSNPN and CDR2 SVGIG (reference sequence). V shed 3 bases and J 8 bases; nucleotides not matched to a gene: 10. The length of the CDR3 is 15 residues. CDR3 in amino acids: CAWSPGQGVRDEQFF. DNA for the CDR3: TGTGCCTGGAGCCCAGGACAGGGGGTAAGAGATGAGCAGTTCTTC.

V usage is TRBV7-2 and J usage is TRBJ2-7; D uncertain. This CDR3 comprises 14 residues. Germline V CDR1 and CDR2: SGHTA, FQGNSA. V lost 1 base and J 1 base, leaving 8 bases between the germline ends. CDR3 sequence reads: CASSLGGASYEQYF. CDR3 bases: TGTGCCAGCAGCTTAGGAGGTGCGTCCTACGAGCAGTACTTC.

The chain uses TRBV7-7 and TRBJ2-2; 11 bases are shared with TRBD2. Germline assignment: CDR1 SSHAT and CDR2 FNYEAQ (reference sequence). This CDR3 has 15 residues. The V segment lost 10 bases and the J segment 4 bases; nucleotides outside the gene matches: 8. The CDR3 spells CAITTSGSPTGELFF. CDR3 DNA: TGTGCCATAACAACTAGCGGGAGCCCCACCGGGGAGCTGTTTTTT.

The gene calls are TRBV11-2 and TRBJ2-7; 9 nucleotides line up with TRBD2. Germline V gives CDR1 SGHAT, CDR2 FQNNGV. The CDR3 length is 14 residues. V lost 5 bases and J lost 2; bases outside the gene matches: 4. DNA of the CDR3: TGTGCCAGCAGCGTGTTAGCGGGGGCCTACGAGCAGTACTTC. It specifies CASSVLAGAYEQYF. Drawing the rest from reference TRBV11-2 and TRBJ2-7, the complete variable domain is EAGVAQSPRYKIIEKRQSVAFWCNPISGHATLYWYQQILGQGPKLLIQFQNNGVVDDSQLPKDRFSAERLKGVDSTLKIQPAKLEDSAVYLCASSVLAGAYEQYFGPGTRLTVT.

This chain uses TRBV19 with TRBJ1-5, with D perhaps TRBD1 (5 bases). Trimming removed 8 bases from V and 4 bases from J, with 12 bases in between. The CDR3 has 13 amino acids. Germline V CDR1 and CDR2: LNHDA, SQIVND (reference sequence). CDR3 region: CASSDTQNQPQHF. In nucleotides, the CDR3 is TGTGCCAGTTCGGACACCCAGAATCAGCCCCAGCATTTT.

The chain carries TRBV11-3 and TRBJ1-4; no firm D call. Trimming pared 4 bases from V and 11 bases from J, leaving 14 bases between. Germline CDR1 reads SGHNT; CDR2 reads YENEEA. The CDR3 totals 13 residues. The CDR3 reads CASSSLRVRKLFF. CDR3 DNA sequence: TGTGCCAGCAGCTCTTTGAGGGTTCGGAAACTGTTTTTT.

The V call is TRBV30, the J call TRBJ2-2, with D unresolved. Germline-derived CDR1 and CDR2 are GTSNPN and SVGIG (reference sequence). Trimming took 1 base from V and 7 from J, leaving 7 bases between them. This CDR3 is 12 amino acids long. The CDR3 spells CAWSGMRGELFF. CDR3 coding DNA: TGTGCCTGGAGTGGTATGCGCGGGGAGCTGTTTTTT.

This chain connects TRBV7-9 to TRBJ2-3; 7 bases align to TRBD2. The CDR3 totals 14 residues. Germline values: CDR1 SEHNR, CDR2 FQNEAQ (reference sequence). Trimming at V came to 5 bases and at J to 6 bases, leaving 8 bases not matched to a gene. CDR3 sequence (DNA): TGTGCCAGCAGCGCCCTGGGAGCGGGGGATACGCAGTATTTT. Translation: CASSALGAGDTQYF.

As for this clone: Germline is not matched at one junction end, which may reflect a read error. The chain employs TRBV7-9 and TRBJ1-4; D unclear. Germline-derived CDR1 and CDR2 are SEHNR and FQNEAQ (reference sequence). This CDR3 contains 13 residues. The CDR3 loop is CAGSLNTGEKLFF. In DNA form, the CDR3 reads TGTGCCGGCAGCTTAAATACGGGGGAAAAACTGTTTTTT.

The chain links TRBV5-4 to TRBJ2-3; 8 positions agree with TRBD2. Trimming cost V 0 bases and J 3 bases; bases outside gene matches: 3. The germline CDR1 and CDR2 sequences are SGHNT and YYREEE (reference sequence). This CDR3 contains 15 residues. The chain's CDR3 is CASSLEAGVTDTQYF. In DNA form, the CDR3 reads TGTGCCAGCAGCTTGGAAGCGGGAGTGACAGATACGCAGTATTTT.

This clone was recorded once. This sequence joins TRBV4-1 and TRBJ2-5; TRBD2 aligns across 8 bases. The DNA end favors TRBJ2-7, so the J call may be wrong. Looked up from germline, CDR1 is MGHRA and CDR2 is YSYEKL. This CDR3 region has 16 residues. CDR3 sequence reads: CASSQEGTSGAYEQYF. In DNA form, the CDR3 reads TGCGCCAGCAGCCAAGAGGGAACTAGCGGTGCCTACGAGCAGTACTTC.

The genes are TRBV29-1 and TRBJ2-1; TRBD1 matches at 7 bases. This CDR3 is built from 14 residues. CDR1 is SQVTM, CDR2 ANQGSEA, per germline. V shed 8 bases and J 7 bases; nucleotides not matched to a gene: 14. CDR3 loop: CSCAGTEARNEQFF. CDR3 coding DNA: TGCAGCTGTGCCGGGACAGAGGCCCGGAATGAGCAGTTCTTC.

A single count supports this clone. The J gene is TRBJ2-3, the V gene TRBV11-3; the match to TRBD2 covers 16 bases. CDR1 is SGHNT and CDR2 is YENEEA in the germline V gene. Unmatched junction bases numbered 9, after V lost 0 bases and J lost 3 bases. The CDR3 length is 20 residues. The CDR3 nucleotides read TGTGCCAGCAGCTTAGACCCGGGACTAGCGGGAGGGCCCTCAACAGATACGCAGTATTTT. It encodes CASSLDPGLAGGPSTDTQYF.

The rearrangement links TRBV6-1 to TRBJ1-4, with D unresolved. Between the trimmed V and J ends, which lost 6 bases and 6 bases, there was a span of 14 bases. The length of the CDR3 is 14 residues. Germline assignment: CDR1 MNHNS and CDR2 SASEGT. The CDR3 sequence: CASRQQPVDEKLFF. CDR3 nucleotide sequence: TGTGCCAGCAGACAACAGCCGGTGGATGAAAAACTGTTTTTT.

This chain links TRBV9 with TRBJ1-5, with TRBD1 matching over 8 bases. The junction had 1 base not matched to a gene; V was cut back by 3 bases and J by 5 bases. The CDR3 covers 13 residues. Germline V lookup: CDR1 SGDLS, CDR2 YYNGEE. DNA of the CDR3: TGTGCCAGCAGCGCACAGGGGGATCAGCCCCAGCATTTT. It encodes CASSAQGDQPQHF.

The chain combines TRBV19 with TRBJ2-1; no clear D. V dropped 3 bases and J dropped 12 bases, with 12 bases sitting between them. The CDR3 totals 12 residues. The V gene's germline CDR1 is LNHDA and CDR2 SQIVND (reference sequence). Here the CDR3 DNA reads TGTGCCAGTAGTATGTTGACTTCTCGGCAGTTCTTC. It specifies CASSMLTSRQFF. The complete variable domain, with remaining parts taken from reference TRBV19 and TRBJ2-1, reads DGGITQSPKYLFRKEGQNVTLSCEQNLNHDAMYWYRQDPGQGLRLIYYSQIVNDFQKGDIAEGYSVSREKKESFPLTVTSAQKNPTAFYLCASSMLTSRQFFGPGTRLTVL.

V gene TRBV19 combines with J gene TRBJ2-3; 7 nucleotides match TRBD2. J gave up 3 bases and V 5 bases, and 17 bases lay outside the gene matches. The CDR3 contains 18 residues. Germline-derived CDR1 and CDR2 are LNHDA and SQIVND (reference sequence). The CDR3 here is CASSPIFLTSERTDTQYF. CDR3 nucleotide sequence: TGTGCCAGTAGTCCTATATTCCTTACTAGCGAGAGAACAGATACGCAGTATTTT.

The chain uses TRBV11-3 and TRBJ2-2; tentatively, D is TRBD2 (5 bases). Per germline, CDR1 SGHNT and CDR2 YENEEA. The CDR3 consists of 14 residues. Trimming left V 6 bases short and J 1 base short, with 9 bases between. In DNA form, the CDR3 reads TGTGCCAGCAGGACCGGGATGAACACCGGGGAGCTGTTTTTT. It translates to CASRTGMNTGELFF. Complete variable domain (other parts from reference TRBV11-3 and TRBJ2-2): EAGVVQSPRYKIIEKKQPVAFWCNPISGHNTLYWYLQNLGQGPELLIRYENEEAVDDSQLPKDRFSAERLKGVDSTLKIQPAELGDSAVYLCASRTGMNTGELFFGEGSRLTVL.

In DNA form, the CDR3 reads TGTGCCAGCAGTAAGTCAGACTCTCTCAATGAGCAGTTCTTC. It yields the protein CASSKSDSLNEQFF. The V gene is TRBV27, the J gene TRBJ2-1, with D uncertain. This CDR3 comprises 14 residues. The V gene's germline CDR1 is MNHEY and CDR2 SMNVEV (reference sequence). The V end was cut by 5 bases, the J end by 6 bases, with 14 bases between.

The rearrangement joins TRBV7-9 to TRBJ2-7; no clear D gene. V was cut by 1 base and J by 6 bases, with 19 bases left in between. The CDR3 spans 16 residues. Germline V gene sequence: CDR1 SEHNR, CDR2 FQNEAQ (reference sequence). The CDR3 DNA follows: TGTGCCAGCAGCTTAGAACGGTCTCTCCTGCCGGGCGAGCAGTACTTC. Its protein is CASSLERSLLPGEQYF.